The present T cell receptor beta chain was sequenced within a study of cytomegalovirus exposure and HLA in healthy donors. Study at large: Across 300 to 400 genotyped donors, just over 80% landed in the Caucasian-associated ancestry cluster. Study results and caveats: V- and J-gene trimming of TCR beta was linked (in a later analysis) to a missense DCLRE1C variant. A prior analysis recorded that most TCR beta V segments were productive about 87% or about 30% of the time.

Though probably carrying unrecorded immune exposures, donors were nominally healthy at sampling. The PCR was carried out with 60 Vbeta primers and 13 Jbeta primers. Method: immunoSEQ multiplex PCR; TCRdb's copy keeps in-frame clones and lacks some. The table has approximately 160,000 clones, roughly 77% seen once. The V gene lost 3 bases and the J gene lost 0 bases, with 6 bases spanning the gap. CDR1 is LNHDA, CDR2 SQIVND, per germline (reference sequence). This CDR3 contains 13 residues. This clone was detected a few times. The antigen is not known. The receptor was isolated from a woman in her thirties or forties in good health and CMV-seropositive. The chain couples TRBV19 to TRBJ2-7; no definite D call. Sequences were obtained from PBMCs. The CDR3 reads CASSIPSSYEQYF. CDR3 nucleotides: TGTGCCAGTAGTATCCCGAGCTCCTACGAGCAGTACTTC.